One and the same sample provided the 3 T cell receptor beta chains below, sequenced in a study of identical twins. TCRdb re-analysed the 5' RACE reads in MiXCR, keeping a single row per CDR3 protein. Of about 470,000 distinct CDR3 sequences listed, more than 20% are singletons. The same specimen was also included in a second study, on T cells expressing NK-cell markers.

The sample taken for sequencing was CD4+ T cells sorted from blood. The source is a woman aged 18-35 years in good health.

This clonotype has only a few counts. This chain joins TRBV7-6 and TRBJ1-2; D is perhaps TRBD1 (5 bases). This CDR3 is built from 13 residues. V was shortened by 3 bases and J by 7 bases, with 12 bases between the two germline ends. CDR1 SGHVS and CDR2 FNYEAQ come from the germline V gene. CDR3 nucleotide sequence: TGTGCCAGCAGCTTGTTTCAGGGCGCTGGCTACACCTTC. Translation: CASSLFQGAGYTF.

This clonotype was observed a few times. V is TRBV12-3 or TRBV12-4 and J is TRBJ1-5; weak D call: TRBD1 (5 bases). The length of the CDR3 is 13 residues. The ends were cut back, 4 bases at V and 7 bases at J, with 11 bases in the middle. The CDR3 DNA is TGTGCCAGCAGTTCAAGCAGGGAACAGCCCCAGCATTTT. Its protein product is CASSSSREQPQHF.

This clonotype was found a few times. The chain links TRBV4-1 to TRBJ2-3; D possibly matches TRBD1 or TRBD2 (5 bases each). Trimming removed 5 bases from V and 2 bases from J, with 17 bases in between. The CDR3 runs to 16 residues. Germline CDR1 is MGHRA and CDR2 is YSYEKL. This CDR3 reads CASSDSDGAPTDTQYF. The DNA for the CDR3 is TGCGCCAGCAGCGATAGCGATGGGGCGCCCACAGATACGCAGTATTTT.